The clone carrying this TCR beta chain showed up many times. The sample originates from a study of molecular identifiers for immune sequencing clone quantification. Study summary: Four of five splits of RNA from about 20,000 or 100,000 naive CD8 cells were sequenced in replicates.

Between the trimmed V and J ends, which lost 1 base and 0 bases, there was a span of 13 bases. The CDR3 is made up of 18 amino acids. CDR1 MDHEN and CDR2 SYDVKM come from the germline V gene. TCRdb re-called the PCR reads with MiXCR, one entry per CDR3 protein. The profile shows 300,000 to 400,000 distinct CDR3 sequences, 20% to 25% of them singletons. This rearrangement joins TRBV28 to TRBJ1-6, with D tentatively TRBD1 (5 bases). Material for sequencing was naive CD8+ T cells from blood, with Jurkat cell RNA spiked in. Stated subset: FACS-sorted CD8+CD4-CCR7+CD45RA+ naive T cells. This clonotype originated in a human donor in good health. Some libraries in this study had Jurkat cell RNA spiked in. The chain's CDR3 is CASSLSVGAFSYNSPLHF. CDR3 coding DNA: TGTGCCAGCAGTTTATCGGTTGGGGCTTTCTCCTATAATTCACCCCTCCACTTT. Using reference TRBV28 and TRBJ1-6 for the parts outside the CDR3, the full variable domain is DVKVTQSSRYLVKRTGEKVFLECVQDMDHENMFWYRQDPGLGLRLIYFSYDVKMKEKGDIPEGYSVSREKKERFSLILESASTNQTSMYLCASSLSVGAFSYNSPLHFGNGTRLTVT.